This T cell receptor beta chain appears in the sequencing data of a study of cytotoxic CD8 clonotypes in ibrutinib-treated CLL. About this clone: Its antigen is not identified.

TCRdb keeps only in-frame clones here, not all; method: immunoSEQ multiplex PCR. This sample carries some 130,000 clones, 70% to 90% of them seen once, and the ten largest clones take approximately 2%. Study observations and caveats: Clonality went up at ibrutinib response and then declined back toward baseline at progression. There were few public clonotypes, and on treatment they contracted or stayed stable.

Trimming pared 6 bases from V and 3 bases from J, leaving 3 bases between. The CDR3 loop spans 11 amino acids. The germline V gene encodes CDR1 WNHNN and CDR2 SYGVQD (reference sequence). The TCR was taken from a human donor with chronic lymphocytic leukemia. The rearrangement uses TRBV10-1 and TRBJ2-1; no clear D. The starting material was PBMCs, obtained after 24 months of ibrutinib treatment. CDR3 protein: CASSYYNEQFF. CDR3 DNA sequence: TGCGCCAGCAGCTACTACAATGAGCAGTTCTTC.